This TCR beta chain was retrieved from a study of cytomegalovirus exposure and HLA in healthy donors. Points from the study as a whole: Being productive about 87% or about 30% of the time was typical of most TCR beta V segments in an earlier analysis. In a later analysis, TCR beta V- and J-gene trimming showed a link to a missense DCLRE1C variant. Roughly even sequencing depth across donors was the assumption behind the presence/absence analyses.

The length of the CDR3 is 14 residues. V lost 1 base, J lost 3 bases, and 3 bases stayed unmatched. Germline V gene data show CDR1 as GTSNPN and CDR2 as SVGIG (reference sequence). The PCR had 60 Vbeta and 13 Jbeta primers. Original handling: An analysis that came later counted 80 million or so unique TCR beta chains, 9 million to 12 million shared. TCRdb's copy holds only in-frame clones and misses some; the assay was immunoSEQ multiplex PCR. V, J and clone size are taken as reported in that table, and D and trimming were inferred from the DNA itself. In the table there are 100,000 to 150,000 clones, around 77% of which are singletons. With respect to this clone: Its antigen is not identified.

Sequenced input: PBMCs. The chain carries TRBV30 and TRBJ1-1, with 9 bases lining up with TRBD1. The TCR sequence derives from a middle-aged woman in good health and CMV-seropositive. The CDR3 DNA reads as TGTGCCTGGAGTGCGGACAGGGGATACACTGAAGCTTTCTTT. Its translation: CAWSADRGYTEAFF.